A single T cell receptor (beta chain) is shown here with its context. Its specificity is not known. This entry is derived from a study of persistence of HIV-infected CD4 T cells. Sequencing used immunoSEQ version 4 in survey mode. Using immunoSEQ multiplex PCR, the repertoire was profiled, and TCRdb retains in-frame clones only, with some absent. The sample lists tens of thousands of clones, around 82% occurring once. Cells were stimulated with overlapping HIV-1 Gag 15-mer peptides. Sorted nonresponding memory CD4+ T cells were CD40L-negative, CD69-negative, CD45RO-high. This CDR3 has 13 amino acids. V was pared by 5 bases and J by 5 bases, with 12 bases between. The germline gives CDR1 LNHDA, CDR2 SQIVND (reference sequence).

The rearrangement links TRBV19 to TRBJ1-1, with D tentatively TRBD1 (6 bases). The specimen comprised CD4+ T cells sorted from PBMCs after 18-hour stimulation, sampled from a patient who received antiretroviral therapy. The clonotype comes from an adult woman with HIV who was CMV-seropositive. This CDR3 is CASSQVGGTEAFF. CDR3 nucleotide sequence: TGTGCCAGTAGTCAGGTAGGGGGGACTGAAGCTTTCTTT.